The subject of this entry is one T cell receptor beta chain. Its antigen target is currently unknown. The read ends 3 residues early relative to the CDR3; the germline J gene fills the gap. Every participant had a single incident cervical HPV16 infection, and prevalent HPV16 infections were excluded. Cervical HPV DNA was detected with MY09/MY11 PCR, and genotyping was done with dot-blot hybridization. Under 19 mL of heparinized blood were centrifuged, and the buffy coat was aliquoted, frozen at -30°C, then stored at -80°C. Genomic DNA was extracted from buffy coat specimens using QIAGEN kits. The junction shows trimming of 3 bases on V and 4 bases on J, and the gene matches do not reach 7 bases of it. CDR1 and CDR2 are drawn from the germline V gene: KGHSH, LQKENI. Spanning cysteine to phenylalanine, the CDR3 consists of 15 amino acids. The DNA has 36 bases, all within the CDR3, and is read from base 1.

The data originate from a study of T cells in women clearing cervical HPV infection (dated by TCRdb to the late 2010s). Study-wide context: The cases were 25 to 30 women with histologically confirmed HPV16-related CIN3 or worse, and 2 of those women had invasive cancers. Controls were around 24 women whose single incident HPV16 infection cleared within 12 months without precancer or cancer developing. Blood from cases was drawn at the visit where the lesion was first identified, while blood from controls was drawn once the infection was no longer detected. For cases, the median interval between lesion detection and blood sampling was over 130 days, with an interquartile range of roughly 80 to 200 days. HLA typing was available for only a few women, so HLA type could not be excluded as a confounder. Nested within Costa Rica's Guanacaste HPV Natural History Study, an exploratory proof-of-principle case-control study compared TCR repertoires across cervical HPV16 outcomes. Cases and controls were matched on year of sample collection and on age within five years. Cases had a median age of about 35 years and controls had a median age of approximately 37, with no significant differences in baseline characteristics. In the parent cohort, some 10,000 women aged 18 or older were enrolled in Guanacaste, Costa Rica, during 1993 to 1994 and were followed for six to seven years. As quality controls, five blinded duplicates were added to each group, bringing the total to 60 or so samples made up of 50 or so participants and approximately ten replicates.

Results and caveats for the whole study, not just this receptor: Random forest classifiers that combined richness and V gene abundances separated cases from controls with an estimated AUC of 0.8 to 0.85. T-cell numbers per sample were unknown, so richness differences could reflect varying T-cell content rather than repertoire biology. CIN3+ cases had significantly higher TCR repertoire richness than controls across sequencing depths, but evenness did not differ between the groups. Lower TRBV6-7 relative abundance was observed in cases than in controls (around 0.1% versus 0.15%; Bonferroni P = 0.0008). Whether associations preceded infection or resulted from infection could not be shown with the cross-sectional design, and effector/memory subsets and HPV-specific T cells were not isolated.

TCR beta CDR3 regions were amplified by multiplex PCR from an average of roughly 1,300 ng genomic DNA per sample using the immunoSEQ assay. Primer bias was corrected in the assay by using a complete synthetic TCR repertoire to establish an amplification baseline. Amplicons were sequenced on the Illumina platform. In the original analysis: Sequences were error-corrected by clustering with frequency ratios and a modified nearest-neighbor algorithm and were then analyzed in the immunoSEQ Analyzer with IMGT gene definitions. At each rarefaction depth, TCR richness and evenness were averaged across 20 rarefaction repeats, and any sample with fewer sequences than the depth was left out. Wilcoxon rank sum tests with FDR correction were used to compare V, D and J gene relative abundances between the groups. In the blinded duplicates, the intraclass correlation was over 95% for TCR richness and averaged 76.4% across around 70 gene segments. What TCRdb holds here is the immuneACCESS table cut down to in-frame rearrangements. Part of the clones is not present; checked against another copy, under half of the missing clones reflect an unresolved V gene, and the others are unexplained. Clone size and V and J calls were adopted from that table, with D and trimming inferred from the DNA. This sample's listing comprises about 31,000 clones. The ten largest clonotypes hold about 4.4% of the sample.

Input material: blood buffy coat. This receptor was taken from a woman aged 18 to 75 with a cervical HPV16 infection that either progressed to CIN3+ or cleared (not recorded which). The V gene is TRBV18 and the J gene is TRBJ2-3, with TRBD1 identical over 7 junction bases. The CDR3 DNA, read in part, is TGTGCCAGCTCACCGGGACAGATACCTGCAGATACG. Its coded protein is CASSPGQIPADT. The whole CDR3 protein reads CASSPGQIPADTQYF.